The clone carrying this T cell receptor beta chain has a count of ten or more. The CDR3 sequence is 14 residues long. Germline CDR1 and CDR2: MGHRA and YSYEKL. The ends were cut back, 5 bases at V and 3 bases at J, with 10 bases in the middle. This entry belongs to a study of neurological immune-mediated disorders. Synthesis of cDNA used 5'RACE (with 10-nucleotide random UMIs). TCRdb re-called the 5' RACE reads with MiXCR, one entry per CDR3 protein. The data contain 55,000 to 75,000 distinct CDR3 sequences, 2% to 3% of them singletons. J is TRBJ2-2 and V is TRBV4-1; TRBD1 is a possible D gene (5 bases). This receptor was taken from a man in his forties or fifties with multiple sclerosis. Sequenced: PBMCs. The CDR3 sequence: CASSGAGDTGELFF. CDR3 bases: TGCGCCAGCAGCGGGGCAGGAGACACCGGGGAGCTGTTTTTT.